The 3 T cell receptor beta chains below come from one sample, sequenced in a study of tumor and adjacent non-tumor tissue in lung cancer. No cell sorting was done before RNA was extracted from the tissue. The library came from three nested PCR rounds adapted from ARM-PCR protocols. Using its own MiXCR run on the multiplex PCR reads, TCRdb lists one record per CDR3 protein. The profile shows about 70,000 distinct CDR3 sequences, less than 80% of them singletons. The sample comprised lung tumor tissue. These receptors all come from a man between 60 and 75 years old with non-small cell lung cancer.

This clonotype was detected ten times or more. The V and J genes are TRBV18 and TRBJ1-1; D might be TRBD1 (5 bases). The V end was cut by 3 bases, the J end by 7 bases, with 12 bases between. This CDR3 has 13 amino acids. CDR1 is KGHSH and CDR2 is LQKENI in the germline V gene. As DNA, the CDR3 is TGTGCCAGCTCACCGGGGGGGGGAAGTGAAGCTTTCTTT. Protein sequence: CASSPGGGSEAFF.

The J gene is TRBJ2-3, the V gene TRBV6-1; no definite D call. CDR1 is MNHNS, CDR2 SASEGT, per germline. The CDR3 spans 15 residues. V lost 10 bases, J lost 6 bases, and 23 bases lay in between. The CDR3 loop reads CATSGVGTHTDTQYF. In DNA, the CDR3 is TGTGCCACCTCAGGTGTGGGAACCCACACTGATACGCAGTATTTT.

J is TRBJ1-1 and V is TRBV12-3 or TRBV12-4; D is ambiguous. V shed 0 bases and J shed 6 bases, with 8 bases lying between them. The CDR3 has 13 amino acids. CDR3 sequence reads: CASSLAGSAEAFF. Here the CDR3 DNA reads TGTGCCAGCAGTTTAGCTGGAAGCGCTGAAGCTTTCTTT.